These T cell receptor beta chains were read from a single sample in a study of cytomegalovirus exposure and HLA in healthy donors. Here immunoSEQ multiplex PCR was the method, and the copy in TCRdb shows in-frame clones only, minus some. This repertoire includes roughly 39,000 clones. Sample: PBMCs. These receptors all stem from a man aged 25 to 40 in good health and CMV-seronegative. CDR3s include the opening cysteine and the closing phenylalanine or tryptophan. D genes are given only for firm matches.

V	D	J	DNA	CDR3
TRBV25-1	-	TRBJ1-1	TGTGCCAGCAGTGAAATGGGGCGCACTGAAGCTTTCTTT	CASSEMGRTEAFF
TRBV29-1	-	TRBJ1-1	TGCAGCGTTGGGGCCCCCTTCTTCATCTTT	CSVGAPFFIF
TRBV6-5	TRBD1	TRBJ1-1	TGTGCCAGCAGTTATCCCGGACAGGGACACACTGAAGCTTTCTTT	CASSYPGQGHTEAFF
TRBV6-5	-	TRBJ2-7	TGTGCCAGCACCCCCAGGGGGACTGACACCGCCGAGCAGTACTTC	CASTPRGTDTAEQYF
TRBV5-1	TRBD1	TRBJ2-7	TGCGCCAGCAGCGACCGACAGGGATCACTCTCCTACGAGCAGTACTTC	CASSDRQGSLSYEQYF
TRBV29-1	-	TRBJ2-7	TGCAGCGTTGTAGCAGGGCTCAACTACGAGCAGTACTTC	CSVVAGLNYEQYF
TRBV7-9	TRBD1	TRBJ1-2	TGTGCCAGCAGCCCCGTGGACAGGGCGGATGGCTACACCTTC	CASSPVDRADGYTF
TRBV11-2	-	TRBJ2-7	TGTGCCAGCAGCTTAGGACTACCCTACGAGCAGTACTTC	CASSLGLPYEQYF
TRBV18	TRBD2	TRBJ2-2	TGTGCCAGCTCACTACGGACTAGCGGGAGGGACACCGGGGAGCTGTTTTTT	CASSLRTSGRDTGELFF
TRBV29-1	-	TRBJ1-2	TGCAGCGTTGAAGCAGGGCCAAGCGGCTACACCTTC	CSVEAGPSGYTF
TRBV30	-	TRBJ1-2	TGTGCCGGGGCGGGGGCGCGGGAAGGCTACACCTTC	CAGAGAREGYTF
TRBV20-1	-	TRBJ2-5	TGCAGTGCTGGTAGGGGAGAGACCCAGTACTTC	CSAGRGETQYF
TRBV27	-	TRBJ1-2	TGTGCCAGCAGTCCATGGGCAGGGGCGGGAGGGTATGGCTACACCTTC	CASSPWAGAGGYGYTF
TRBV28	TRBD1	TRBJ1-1	TGTGCCAGCACCGTGGGACAGAAGAACACTGAAGCTTTCTTT	CASTVGQKNTEAFF
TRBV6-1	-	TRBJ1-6	TGTGCCAGCAGTGTCCTCCAGGGTAATTCACCCCTCCACTTT	CASSVLQGNSPLHF
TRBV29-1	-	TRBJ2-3	TGCAGCCTCGTTAGGGGAGATACGCAGTATTTT	CSLVRGDTQYF
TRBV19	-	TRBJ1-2	TGTGCCAGTAGCAGGGATCCTAACTATGGCTACACCTTC	CASSRDPNYGYTF
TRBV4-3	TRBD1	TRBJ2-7	TGCGCCAGCAGCCAAGATCTCAGGGGGTCCCCCTACGAGCAGTACTTC	CASSQDLRGSPYEQYF
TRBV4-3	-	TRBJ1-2	TGCGCCAGCAGCCAAGAGGGCGGGGGCTGGAGTGGCTACACCTTC	CASSQEGGGWSGYTF
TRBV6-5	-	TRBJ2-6	TGTGCCAGCAGTAGAGGACAATCTGGGGCCAACGTCCTGACTTTC	CASSRGQSGANVLTF
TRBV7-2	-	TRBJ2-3	TGTGCCAGCAGCTTAGGACAGACAGATACGCAGTATTTT	CASSLGQTDTQYF
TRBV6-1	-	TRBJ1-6	TGTGCCAGCAGTGTGGACACGAATTCACCCCTCCACTTT	CASSVDTNSPLHF
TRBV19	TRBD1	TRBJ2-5	TGTGCCAGTAGTATACGAGGGGGCGGTGAGACCCAGTACTTC	CASSIRGGGETQYF
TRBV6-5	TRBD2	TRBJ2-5	TGTGCCAGCAGACCGGGACTAGCCCAAGAGACCCAGTACTTC	CASRPGLAQETQYF
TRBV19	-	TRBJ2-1	TGTGCCAGTAGTATAGTTTCCTCCAGCGGGTTCCCTGGCAATGAGCAGTTCTTC	CASSIVSSSGFPGNEQFF
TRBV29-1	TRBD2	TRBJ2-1	TGCAGCGTTTACGGGGGGGCCCGTTCTTACAATGAGCAGTTCTTC	CSVYGGARSYNEQFF
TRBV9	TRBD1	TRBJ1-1	TGTGCCAGCAGCGCACCGGGACAGGGGGCTGTTGGAGCTTTCTTT	CASSAPGQGAVGAFF
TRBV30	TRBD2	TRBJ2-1	TGTGCCTGGGTTAGCGGGAGGGATAATGAGCAGTTCTTC	CAWVSGRDNEQFF
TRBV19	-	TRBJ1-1	TGTGCCAGTAGTGGGGTGACAGTAGAAGCTTTCTTT	CASSGVTVEAFF
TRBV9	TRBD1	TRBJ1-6	TGTGCCAGCAGCGTAGCACAGGGGGTAGGTTCACCCCTACACTTT	CASSVAQGVGSPLHF
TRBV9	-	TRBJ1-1	TGTGCCAGCAGCGTAGGGAGAGGAGGTGACACTGAAGCTTTCTTT	CASSVGRGGDTEAFF
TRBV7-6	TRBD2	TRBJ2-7	TGTGCCAGCAGCTCCGGGACTAGCGGGACCTACGAGCAGTACTTC	CASSSGTSGTYEQYF
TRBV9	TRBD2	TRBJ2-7	TGTGCCAGCAGCCCTGGGACTAGCGGGAGCCACGAGCAGTACTTC	CASSPGTSGSHEQYF
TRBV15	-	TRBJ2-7	TGTGCCACCAGCAGAGGTGGTAGCCCTGCCCACGAGCAGTACTTC	CATSRGGSPAHEQYF
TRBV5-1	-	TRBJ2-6	TGCGCCAGCAGCCCCATCTCTTCGTCTGGGGCCAACGTCCCGACTTTC	CASSPISSSGANVPTF
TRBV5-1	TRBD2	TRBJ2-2	TGCGCCAGCAGCTTGGTCCGAGCGGGAGAAGGGGAGCTGTTTTTT	CASSLVRAGEGELFF
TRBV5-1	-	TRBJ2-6	TGCGCCAGCAGCTTCGGGGGCTCTGGGGCCAACGTCCTGACTTTC	CASSFGGSGANVLTF
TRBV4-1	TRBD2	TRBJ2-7	TGCGCCAGCAGCCCTGGACTAGCGGACTACGAGCAGTACTTC	CASSPGLADYEQYF
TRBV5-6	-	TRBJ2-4	TGTGCCAGCACCATGGGGCAGGGCAAAAACATTCAGTACTTC	CASTMGQGKNIQYF
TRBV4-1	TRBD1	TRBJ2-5	TGCGCCAGCAGCGATATACCGGGACAGTGGGAGACCCAGTACTTC	CASSDIPGQWETQYF
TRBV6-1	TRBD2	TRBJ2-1	TGTGCCAGCAGTGAAAGAGCTAGCGGGAGTGAGCAGTTCTTC	CASSERASGSEQFF
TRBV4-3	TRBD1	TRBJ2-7	TGCGCCAGCAGCCAAGGACAGGGGGGGGGCGAGCAGTACTTC	CASSQGQGGGEQYF
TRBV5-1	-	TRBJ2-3	TGCGCCAGCAGGGGGCGTAGTCCCACAGATACGCAGTATTTT	CASRGRSPTDTQYF
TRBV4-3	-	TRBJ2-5	TGCGCCAGCAGCCAAGGTTTGTTGCCCAGGGAGACCCAGTACTTC	CASSQGLLPRETQYF
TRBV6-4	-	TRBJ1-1	TGTGCCAGCAGTGAACCACGAGGCTTCTTT	CASSEPRGFF
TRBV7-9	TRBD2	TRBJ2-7	TGTGCCAGCAGCGCCAGTAGCGGGATTTCCTACGAGCAGTACTTC	CASSASSGISYEQYF
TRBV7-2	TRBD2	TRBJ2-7	TGTGCCAGCAGCCATGCGCCGGGACTACGCGAGCAGTACTTC	CASSHAPGLREQYF
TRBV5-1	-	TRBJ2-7	TGCGCCAGCAGCTTGGGTGGACGGGACTACGAGCAGTACTTC	CASSLGGRDYEQYF
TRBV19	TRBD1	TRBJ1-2	TGTGCCAGTAGTATGGGACAGGGTAACTATGGCTACACCTTC	CASSMGQGNYGYTF
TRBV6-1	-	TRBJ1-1	TGTGCCAGCGGTCCTATGGGAGGGACTGAAGCTTTCTTT	CASGPMGGTEAFF
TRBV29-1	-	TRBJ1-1	TGCAGCGTCGGACTGGCGGGAGGGGGTGAAGCTTTCTTT	CSVGLAGGGEAFF
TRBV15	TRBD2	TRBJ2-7	TGTGCCACCAGCAGAGATACCGGGACTAGCTACGAGCAGTACTTC	CATSRDTGTSYEQYF
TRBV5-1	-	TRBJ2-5	TGCGCCAGCAGCAGGCCGTCCGGGGGAGAGACCCAGTACTTC	CASSRPSGGETQYF
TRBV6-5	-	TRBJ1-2	TGTGCCAGCAGTTACTTCCCGGGAAGAATCGCTGGCTACACCTTC	CASSYFPGRIAGYTF
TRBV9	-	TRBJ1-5	TGTGCCAGCAGCGTAGGACAGAGCAATCAGCCCCAGCATTTT	CASSVGQSNQPQHF
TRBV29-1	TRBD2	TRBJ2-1	TGCAGCGTTGAAGATCTAGCGGGAGACGGAGTCTACAATGAGCAGTTCTTC	CSVEDLAGDGVYNEQFF
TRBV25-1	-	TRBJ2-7	TGTGCCAGCAGACAGGCCTACGAGCAGTACTTC	CASRQAYEQYF